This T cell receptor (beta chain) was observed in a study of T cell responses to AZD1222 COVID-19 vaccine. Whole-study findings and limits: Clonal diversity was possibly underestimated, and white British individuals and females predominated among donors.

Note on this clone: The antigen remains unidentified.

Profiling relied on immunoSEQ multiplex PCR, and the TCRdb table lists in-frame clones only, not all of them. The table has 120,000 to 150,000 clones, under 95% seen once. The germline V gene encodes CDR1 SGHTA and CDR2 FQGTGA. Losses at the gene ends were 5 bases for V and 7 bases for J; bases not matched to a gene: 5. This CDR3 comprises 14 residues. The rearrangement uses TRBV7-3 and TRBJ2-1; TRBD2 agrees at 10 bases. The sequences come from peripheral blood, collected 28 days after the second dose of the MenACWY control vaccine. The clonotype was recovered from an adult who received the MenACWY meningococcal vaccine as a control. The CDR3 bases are TGTGCCAGCAGCCCCGGACTAGCGGAAAATGAGCAGTTCTTC. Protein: CASSPGLAENEQFF. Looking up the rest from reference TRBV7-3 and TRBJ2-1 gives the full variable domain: GAGVSQTPSNKVTEKGKYVELRCDPISGHTALYWYRQSLGQGPEFLIYFQGTGAADDSGLPNDRFFAVRPEGSVSTLKIQRTERGDSAVYLCASSPGLAENEQFFGPGTRLTVL.